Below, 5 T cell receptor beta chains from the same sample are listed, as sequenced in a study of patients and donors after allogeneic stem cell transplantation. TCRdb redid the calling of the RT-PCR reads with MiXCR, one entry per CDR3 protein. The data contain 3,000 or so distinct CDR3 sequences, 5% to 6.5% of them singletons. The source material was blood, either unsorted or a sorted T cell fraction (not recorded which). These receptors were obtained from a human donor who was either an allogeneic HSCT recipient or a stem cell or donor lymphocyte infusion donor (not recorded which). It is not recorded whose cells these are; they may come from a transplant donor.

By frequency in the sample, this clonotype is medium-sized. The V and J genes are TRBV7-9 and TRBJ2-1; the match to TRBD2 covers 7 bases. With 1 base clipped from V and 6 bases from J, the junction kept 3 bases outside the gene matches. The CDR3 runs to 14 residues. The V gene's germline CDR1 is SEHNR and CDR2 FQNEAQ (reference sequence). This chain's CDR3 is CASSLGRELNEQFF. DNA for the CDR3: TGTGCCAGCAGCTTAGGGCGGGAGCTCAATGAGCAGTTCTTC.

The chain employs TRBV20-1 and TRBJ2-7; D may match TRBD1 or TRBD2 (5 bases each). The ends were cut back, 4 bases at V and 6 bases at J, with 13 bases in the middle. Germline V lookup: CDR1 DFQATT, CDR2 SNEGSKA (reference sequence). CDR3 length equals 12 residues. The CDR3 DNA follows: TGCAGTGCTAATGGCAGGGCGGGCGAGCAGTACTTC. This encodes CSANGRAGEQYF.

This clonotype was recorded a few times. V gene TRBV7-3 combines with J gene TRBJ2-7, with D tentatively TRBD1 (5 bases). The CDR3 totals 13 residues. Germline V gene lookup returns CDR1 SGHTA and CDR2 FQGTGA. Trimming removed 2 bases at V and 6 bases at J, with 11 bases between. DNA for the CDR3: TGTGCCAGCAGCTTAGTCCAGGGCTCCGAGCAGTACTTC. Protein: CASSLVQGSEQYF.

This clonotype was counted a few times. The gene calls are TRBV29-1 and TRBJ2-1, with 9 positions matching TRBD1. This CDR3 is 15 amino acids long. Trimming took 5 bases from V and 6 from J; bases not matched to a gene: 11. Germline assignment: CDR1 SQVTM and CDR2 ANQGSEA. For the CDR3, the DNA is TGCAGCGTTACCCACCACAGGGGGCGAAGCAATGAGCAGTTCTTC. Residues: CSVTHHRGRSNEQFF.

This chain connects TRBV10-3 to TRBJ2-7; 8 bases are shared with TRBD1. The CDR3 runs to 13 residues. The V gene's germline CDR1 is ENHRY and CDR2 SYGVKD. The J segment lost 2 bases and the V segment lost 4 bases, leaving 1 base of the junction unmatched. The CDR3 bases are TGTGCCATCAGTGCGGGACAGGCCTACGAGCAGTACTTC. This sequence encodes CAISAGQAYEQYF.